This T cell receptor (beta chain) appears in the sequencing data of a study of blood T cells in healthy people across ages. It was with a sample-barcoded 5' primer and a J-beta primer mix that a second PCR of roughly 6 to 11 cycles was run. Using its own MiXCR run on the 5' RACE reads, TCRdb lists one record per CDR3 protein. In the table there are about 830,000 distinct CDR3 sequences, roughly 60% of which are singletons. Germline V gene lookup returns CDR1 LGHNA and CDR2 YSLEER. CDR3 length equals 15 residues. J was trimmed by 4 bases and V by 0 bases; bases with no gene match: 3. The study's findings and limits: What prevented conclusive comparison of naive and antigen-experienced cells was that PBMCs were unsorted.

Concerning this clonotype: No antigen is known for it.

The V and J genes are TRBV4-3 and TRBJ2-3; 8 bases are a match to TRBD2. Sequencing was done on a sample of blood. The receptor comes from a man aged 30 to 39 in good health. CDR3 bases: TGCGCCAGCAGCCAAGAGCAGCGGGAGTCAGATACGCAGTATTTT. Its protein product is CASSQEQRESDTQYF.